This note documents a single T cell receptor (beta chain) sequence. Its antigen is unidentified. In the PCR, 60 Vbeta and 13 Jbeta primers were used. Repertoires were generated with immunoSEQ multiplex PCR, while TCRdb's copy carries only in-frame clones and drops some. The sample includes under 200,000 clones, more than 65% of them seen just once. This entry comes from a study of cytomegalovirus exposure and HLA in healthy donors. Study information: Membership in the Caucasian-associated ancestry cluster was found for around four fifths of 350 to 450 genotyped donors.

There are 16 residues in the CDR3. The germline V gene has CDR1 SGHKS and CDR2 YYEKEE (reference sequence). Losses at the gene ends were 3 bases for V and 6 bases for J; bases not matched to a gene: 13. Study-wide findings and caveats: In terms of immune exposure information, only CMV serostatus was available. In an earlier analysis, most TCR beta V segments were productive about 87% or about 30% of the time.

Despite likely unrecorded immune exposures, the donors were nominally healthy at the time of sampling. The source material was PBMCs. This sequence originates from a man aged 50 or older in good health and CMV-seropositive. The V and J genes are TRBV5-5 and TRBJ2-3, with 7 positions matching TRBD1. The CDR3 sequence: CASSYPTGWGRDTQYF. The DNA for the CDR3 is TGTGCCAGCAGCTACCCGACAGGGTGGGGGCGGGATACGCAGTATTTT.